Shown below are 12 T cell receptor beta chains from a single sample sequenced in a study of blood T cells in healthy people across ages. It was with a sample-barcoded 5' primer and a J-beta primer mix that a second PCR of roughly 7 to 12 cycles was run. TCRdb recomputed calls from the 5' RACE reads with MiXCR, one row per CDR3 protein. The sample has 1.5 million to 1.9 million distinct CDR3 sequences, about 45% seen once; the top ten hold less than 5%. Sequenced: blood. These receptors all stem from a young woman in good health.

CDR3 amino acids: CSYFGGVNTEAFF. The CDR3 nucleotides read TGCAGCTACTTCGGGGGGGTGAACACTGAAGCTTTCTTT. The V call is TRBV29-1, the J call TRBJ1-1; possibly TRBD1 for D (5 bases). Trimming left V 8 bases short and J 0 bases short, with 13 bases between. The CDR3 spans 13 residues. The germline V gene has CDR1 SQVTM and CDR2 ANQGSEA. Combining the CDR3 with reference TRBV29-1 and TRBJ1-1 gives the whole variable domain SAVISQKPSRDICQRGTSLTIQCQVDSQVTMMFWYRQQPGQSLTLIATANQGSEATYESGFVIDKFPISRPNLTFSTLTVSNMSPEDSSIYLCSYFGGVNTEAFFGQGTRLTVV.

In its sample, this clonotype was seen a few times. J is TRBJ1-2 and V is TRBV9, with a tentative D call TRBD1 (6 bases). Trimming cost V 3 bases and J 4 bases, with 13 bases left between them. This CDR3 is 14 amino acids long. In germline, CDR1 is SGDLS, CDR2 YYNGEE. In DNA, the CDR3 is TGTGCCAGCAGCGGGGACATCCTGTCCTATGGCTACACCTTC. Translated: CASSGDILSYGYTF.

This sequence joins TRBV27 and TRBJ1-1; the match to TRBD1 covers 9 bases. In germline, CDR1 is MNHEY, CDR2 SMNVEV (reference sequence). Trimming took 8 bases from V and 5 from J; bases not matched to a gene: 6. This CDR3 region has 13 residues. CDR3 bases: TGTGCCAGCGGGTGGACAGGGGTGACTGAAGCTTTCTTT. As protein: CASGWTGVTEAFF.

The V gene is TRBV12-3 or TRBV12-4, the J gene TRBJ1-6; 7 bases are shared with TRBD1. V lost 7 bases, J lost 1 base, and 7 bases stayed unmatched. CDR3 length: 16 amino acids. DNA of the CDR3: TGTGCCAGCACCAACTACAGGGGATCCTATAATTCACCCCTCCACTTT. Amino acids: CASTNYRGSYNSPLHF.

On this clonotype: The junction departs from germline at one end; a sequencing error may be responsible. The genes are TRBV10-3 and TRBJ2-7; D is possibly TRBD1 (6 bases). The V gene's germline CDR1 is ENHRY and CDR2 SYGVKD. CDR3 length: 15 amino acids. In nucleotides, the CDR3 is TGTGCCACCAGTGAGGGGCAGGGGAGAACCTACGAGCAGTACTTC. It codes for CATSEGQGRTYEQYF.

The rearrangement links TRBV4-1 to TRBJ2-5; either TRBD1 or TRBD2 may supply D (6 bases each). The J call is doubtful: the DNA matches TRBJ2-7 better. Germline V gene lookup returns CDR1 MGHRA and CDR2 YSYEKL. CDR3 length equals 16 residues. CDR3 DNA sequence: TGCGCCAGCAGCCAAGATTACGGGGGCGGTTCCTACGAGCAGTACTTC. Protein sequence: CASSQDYGGGSYEQYF.

V gene TRBV7-2 combines with J gene TRBJ2-3; 8 positions agree with TRBD1. V lost 5 bases to trimming and J lost 5 bases; unmatched junction nucleotides: 6. This CDR3 contains 14 residues. CDR1 SGHTA and CDR2 FQGNSA come from the germline V gene. CDR3 sequence (DNA): TGTGCCAGCAGCGGACGGGACAGGTTAGATACGCAGTATTTT. Translated, it gives CASSGRDRLDTQYF.

This clonotype was counted ten times or more. The rearrangement links TRBV2 to TRBJ1-5; TRBD1 might be the D (5 bases). V gave up 2 bases and J gave up 4 bases, with 9 bases separating them. CDR1 is SNHLY, CDR2 FYNNEI, per germline. The CDR3 totals 14 residues. This CDR3 reads CASSEQGGNQPQHF. In DNA form, the CDR3 reads TGTGCCAGCAGTGAACAGGGCGGTAATCAGCCCCAGCATTTT.

This clonotype was seen only a few times. V and J are TRBV7-2 and TRBJ2-5, with a tentative D call TRBD2 (6 bases). Germline V gives CDR1 SGHTA, CDR2 FQGNSA. CDR3 length equals 14 residues. Deletions cut 6 bases from V and 2 bases from J, with 13 bases between. CDR3: CASSLRDGQETQYF. The CDR3 DNA reads TGTGCCAGCAGTTTGCGGGACGGACAAGAGACCCAGTACTTC.

Concerning this clonotype itself: One end of the junction fails to match germline, which may point to a read error. The rearrangement links TRBV9 to TRBJ1-1; 7 bases agree with TRBD1. Germline CDR1 is SGDLS and CDR2 is YYNGEE. The CDR3 covers 16 residues. The chain's CDR3 is CASSVTGASPGTEAFF. CDR3 sequence (DNA): TGTGCCAGCAGCGTAACAGGGGCCTCGCCGGGCACTGAAGCTTTTTTT. The complete variable domain, with remaining parts taken from reference TRBV9 and TRBJ1-1, reads DSGVTQTPKHLITATGQRVTLRCSPRSGDLSVYWYQQSLDQGLQFLIQYYNGEERAKGNILERFSAQQFPDLHSELNLSSLELGDSALYFCASSVTGASPGTEAFFGQGTRLTVV.

V and J are TRBV2 and TRBJ2-5; 12 bases fit TRBD2. Germline CDR1 SNHLY, CDR2 FYNNEI. The CDR3 contains 15 residues. The trim removed 5 bases at V and 11 bases at J, leaving 12 bases unmatched. CDR3 in amino acids: CASSPSRLAGDEQYF. The CDR3 DNA follows: TGTGCCAGCAGTCCTTCGCGACTAGCGGGAGATGAGCAGTACTTC.

Worth noting for this clonotype: This may come from a read error, since a much larger clone is one base off. The rearrangement links TRBV29-1 to TRBJ2-1; D may be TRBD2 (6 bases). The CDR3 contains 16 residues. From germline, CDR1 is SQVTM and CDR2 ANQGSEA. V gave up 4 bases and J gave up 2 bases, with 18 bases separating them. In nucleotides, the CDR3 is TGCAGCGTTGTGCTCCCCCTAGCGATGCCCTACAATGAGCAGTTCTTC. It translates to CSVVLPLAMPYNEQFF.